This T cell receptor beta chain was profiled in a study of OX40 agonist ivuxolimab in advanced cancers. Study details: One patient with hepatocellular carcinoma and two with cutaneous melanoma, three in all, had partial responses.

Sequencing was performed with immunoSEQ multiplex PCR; in TCRdb, only in-frame clones are kept and a portion is missing. The sample yields about 50,000 clones, approximately 79% seen once. This CDR3 spans 13 amino acids. Germline V gene lookup returns CDR1 SGDLS and CDR2 YYNGEE. Between the trimmed V and J ends, which lost 6 bases and 0 bases, there was a span of 9 bases. J is TRBJ1-1 and V is TRBV9; D unresolved. Material: CD4+ or CD8+ T cells sorted from blood, obtained in a trial of the OX40 agonist ivuxolimab. The source is an adult with an advanced solid tumor such as melanoma, head and neck, liver or kidney cancer. The CDR3 DNA sequence: TGTGCCAGCACCTCCGACTTGAACACTGAAGCTTTCTTT. Amino acid sequence: CASTSDLNTEAFF.